At least ten counts were recorded for the clone carrying this TCR beta chain. The sample belongs to a study of T cells in Graves' hyperthyroidism and ophthalmopathy. RNA transcripts yielded amplified TCR beta CDR3 regions. The study used the HTBI primer set for a first-round RT-PCR of the TCR CDR3. TCRdb re-derived calls from the multiplex PCR reads in MiXCR, one entry per CDR3 protein. This sample has around 290,000 distinct CDR3 sequences, with around 15% found just once. Per germline, CDR1 MDHEN and CDR2 SYDVKM. Trimming took 6 bases from V and 3 from J; bases not matched to a gene: 13. The CDR3 loop spans 16 amino acids.

Sample: blood. The rearrangement joins TRBV28 to TRBJ2-7; 8 positions agree with TRBD1. This sequence was found in a woman in her thirties or forties with Graves' hyperthyroidism. Here the CDR3 DNA reads TGTGCCAGCAGAGCCCGCGGACAGGGAAACCTCTACGAGCAGTACTTC. This encodes CASRARGQGNLYEQYF.